The T cell receptor beta chain described here comes from a study of T cells after yellow fever vaccination. Study observations and caveats: Of the clonotypes, a small share occurred in both CD4 and CD8 compartments. FACS-sorted repertoires might harbor abundant contaminating clonotypes from the bulk population. Peaking faster, on day 5 versus 15, the secondary response was nonetheless weaker. Subsequent to the booster, the majority of primary-vaccination clones reappeared (about 97% CD4, approximately 90% CD8).

In TCRdb, the 5' RACE reads were re-called with MiXCR into one record per CDR3 protein. The sample lists 300,000 or so distinct CDR3 sequences; roughly 7.5% were seen once. Comment on this clonotype: Its antigen is currently unknown.

Trimming stripped 6 bases from V and 2 bases from J, with 16 bases between. There are 15 residues in the CDR3. Germline V gene sequence: CDR1 KGHSH, CDR2 LQKENI. Specimen: PBMCs, collected 35 to 50 days after the first yellow fever vaccination. The source is a man between 18 and 35 years old who received the YFV17D yellow fever vaccine. The rearrangement uses TRBV18 and TRBJ1-2, with unresolved D. The CDR3 here is CASSPVREPNYGYTF. The CDR3 bases are TGTGCCAGCTCCCCCGTTAGGGAGCCGAACTATGGCTACACCTTC.